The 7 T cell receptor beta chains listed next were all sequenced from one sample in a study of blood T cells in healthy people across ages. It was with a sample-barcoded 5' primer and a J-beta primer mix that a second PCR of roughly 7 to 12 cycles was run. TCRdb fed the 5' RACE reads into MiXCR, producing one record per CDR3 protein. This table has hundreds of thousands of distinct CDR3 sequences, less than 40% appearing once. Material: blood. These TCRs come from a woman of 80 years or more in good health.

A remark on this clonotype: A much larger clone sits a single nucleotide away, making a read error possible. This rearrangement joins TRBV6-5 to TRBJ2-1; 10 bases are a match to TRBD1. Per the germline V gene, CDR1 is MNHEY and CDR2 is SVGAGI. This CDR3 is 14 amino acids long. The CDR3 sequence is CVSSPGQGPNEQFF. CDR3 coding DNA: TGTGTCAGCAGTCCGGGACAGGGGCCCAATGAGCAGTTCTTC.

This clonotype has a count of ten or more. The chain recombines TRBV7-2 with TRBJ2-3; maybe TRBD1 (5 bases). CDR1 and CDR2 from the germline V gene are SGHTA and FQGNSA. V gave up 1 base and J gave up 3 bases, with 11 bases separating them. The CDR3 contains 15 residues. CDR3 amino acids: CASSLGVRETDTQYF. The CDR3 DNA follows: TGTGCCAGCAGCTTAGGCGTCAGGGAAACAGATACGCAGTATTTT. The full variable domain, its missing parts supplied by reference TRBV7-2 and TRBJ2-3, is GAGVSQSPSNKVTEKGKDVELRCDPISGHTALYWYRQSLGQGLEFLIYFQGNSAPDKSGLPSDRFSAERTGGSVSTLTIQRTQQEDSAVYLCASSLGVRETDTQYFGPGTRLTVL.

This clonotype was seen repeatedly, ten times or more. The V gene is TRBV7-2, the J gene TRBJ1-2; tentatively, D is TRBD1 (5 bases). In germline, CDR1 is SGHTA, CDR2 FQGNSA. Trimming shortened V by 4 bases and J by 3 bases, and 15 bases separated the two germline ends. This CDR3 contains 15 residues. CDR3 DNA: TGTGCCAGCAGCTCTGCAGGGAGCGGGGACTATGGCTACACCTTC. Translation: CASSSAGSGDYGYTF. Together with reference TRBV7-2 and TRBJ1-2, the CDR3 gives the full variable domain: GAGVSQSPSNKVTEKGKDVELRCDPISGHTALYWYRQSLGQGLEFLIYFQGNSAPDKSGLPSDRFSAERTGGSVSTLTIQRTQQEDSAVYLCASSSAGSGDYGYTFGSGTRLTVV.

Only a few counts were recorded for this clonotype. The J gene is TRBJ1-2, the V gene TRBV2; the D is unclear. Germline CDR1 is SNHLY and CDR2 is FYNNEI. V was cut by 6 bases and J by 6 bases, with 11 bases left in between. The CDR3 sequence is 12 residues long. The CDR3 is CASRRTENGYTF. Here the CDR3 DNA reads TGTGCCAGCAGACGGACGGAAAATGGCTACACCTTC. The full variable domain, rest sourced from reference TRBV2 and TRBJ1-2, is EPEVTQTPSHQVTQMGQEVILRCVPISNHLYFYWYRQILGQKVEFLVSFYNNEISEKSEIFDDQFSVERPDGSNFTLKIRSTKLEDSAMYFCASRRTENGYTFGSGTRLTVV.

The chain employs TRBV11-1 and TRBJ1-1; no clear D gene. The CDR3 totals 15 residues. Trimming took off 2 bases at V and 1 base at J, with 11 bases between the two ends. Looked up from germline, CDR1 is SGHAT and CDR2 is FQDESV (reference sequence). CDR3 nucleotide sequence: TGTGCCAGCAGCTTAACCCCCGAAGGGAACACTGAAGCTTTCTTT. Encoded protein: CASSLTPEGNTEAFF.

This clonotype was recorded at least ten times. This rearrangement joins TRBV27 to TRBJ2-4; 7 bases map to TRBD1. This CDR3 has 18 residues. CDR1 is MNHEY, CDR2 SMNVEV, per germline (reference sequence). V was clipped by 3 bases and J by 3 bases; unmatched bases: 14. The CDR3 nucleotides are TGTGCCAGCAGTTTCGCCGCTGACAGGGCAAGGGGCAAAAACATTCAGTACTTC. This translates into CASSFAADRARGKNIQYF.

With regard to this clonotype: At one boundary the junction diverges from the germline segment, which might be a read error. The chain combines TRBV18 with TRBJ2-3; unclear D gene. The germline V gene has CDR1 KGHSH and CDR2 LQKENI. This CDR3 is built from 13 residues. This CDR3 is CASAPKSADTQYF. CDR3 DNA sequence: TGTGCCAGCGCACCAAAGTCCGCAGATACGCAGTATTTT.